This T cell receptor (beta chain) was retrieved from a study of T cells in women clearing cervical HPV infection. In the case of this clone: Read coverage stops 3 residues before the CDR3 terminus; the germline J gene supplies the remainder.

The V end lost 2 bases, the J end lost 6 bases, and 6 bases lay between the germline ends. The CDR3 loop spans 12 amino acids. Germline V CDR1 and CDR2: SGHDT, YYEEEE. Produced via immunoSEQ multiplex PCR; TCRdb's table is partial and in-frame only. The sample includes about 46,000 clones. The clonotype originates from a woman aged 18 to 75 with a cervical HPV16 infection that either progressed to CIN3+ or cleared (not recorded which). The chain carries TRBV5-6 and TRBJ2-1; D is unclear. The sequenced sample consisted of blood buffy coat. The CDR3 region is CASSFASNEQFF. The sequenced part of the CDR3 DNA is TGTGCCAGCAGCTTCGCTAGCAATGAG.